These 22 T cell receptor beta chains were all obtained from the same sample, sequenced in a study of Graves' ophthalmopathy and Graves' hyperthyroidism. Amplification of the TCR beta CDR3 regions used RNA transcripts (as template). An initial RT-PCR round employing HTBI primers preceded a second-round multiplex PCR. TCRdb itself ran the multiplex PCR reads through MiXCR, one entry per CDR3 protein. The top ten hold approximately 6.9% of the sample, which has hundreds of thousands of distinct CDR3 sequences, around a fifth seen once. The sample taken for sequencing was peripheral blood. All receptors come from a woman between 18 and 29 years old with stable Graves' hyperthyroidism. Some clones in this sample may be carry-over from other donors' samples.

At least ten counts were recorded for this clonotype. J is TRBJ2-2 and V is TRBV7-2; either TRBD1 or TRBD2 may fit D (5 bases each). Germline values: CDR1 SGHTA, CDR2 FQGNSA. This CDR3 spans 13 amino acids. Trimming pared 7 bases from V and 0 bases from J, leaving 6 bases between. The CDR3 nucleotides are TGTGCCAGCACGGGACCGAACACCGGGGAGCTGTTTTTT. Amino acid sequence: CASTGPNTGELFF.

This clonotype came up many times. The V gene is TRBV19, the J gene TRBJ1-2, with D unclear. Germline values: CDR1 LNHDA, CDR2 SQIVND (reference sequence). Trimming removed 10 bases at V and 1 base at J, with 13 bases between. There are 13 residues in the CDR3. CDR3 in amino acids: CATLARDNYGYTF. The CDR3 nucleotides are TGTGCCACCCTAGCCCGAGATAACTATGGCTACACCTTC.

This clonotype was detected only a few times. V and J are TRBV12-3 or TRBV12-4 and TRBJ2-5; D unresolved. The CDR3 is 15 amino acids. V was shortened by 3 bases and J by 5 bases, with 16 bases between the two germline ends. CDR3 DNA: TGTGCCAGCAGTTTTGGCTTCACCCCGGCGGAGACCCAGTACTTC. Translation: CASSFGFTPAETQYF.

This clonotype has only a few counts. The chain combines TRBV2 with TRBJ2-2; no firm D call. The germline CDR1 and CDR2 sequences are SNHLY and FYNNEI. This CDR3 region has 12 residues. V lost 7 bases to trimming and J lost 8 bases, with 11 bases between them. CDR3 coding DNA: TGTGCCAGCACTGGAGCCCCGGGGGAGCTGTTTTTT. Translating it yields CASTGAPGELFF.

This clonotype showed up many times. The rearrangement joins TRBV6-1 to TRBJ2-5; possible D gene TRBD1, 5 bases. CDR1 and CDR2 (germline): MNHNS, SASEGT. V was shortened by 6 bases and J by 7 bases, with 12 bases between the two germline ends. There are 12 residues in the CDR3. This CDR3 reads CASRDIVGTQYF. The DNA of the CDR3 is TGTGCCAGCAGGGACATAGTGGGGACCCAGTACTTC.

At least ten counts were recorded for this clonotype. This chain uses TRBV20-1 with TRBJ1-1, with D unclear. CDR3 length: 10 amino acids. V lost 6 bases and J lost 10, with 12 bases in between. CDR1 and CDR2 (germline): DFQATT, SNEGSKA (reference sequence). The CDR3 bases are TGCAGTGCCCTACAGTGGATAGCTTTCTTT. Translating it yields CSALQWIAFF.

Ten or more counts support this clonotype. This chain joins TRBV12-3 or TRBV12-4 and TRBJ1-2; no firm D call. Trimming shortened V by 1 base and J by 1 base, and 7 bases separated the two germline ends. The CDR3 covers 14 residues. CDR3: CASSLGHHNYGYTF. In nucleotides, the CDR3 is TGTGCCAGCAGTTTAGGGCACCATAACTATGGCTACACCTTC.

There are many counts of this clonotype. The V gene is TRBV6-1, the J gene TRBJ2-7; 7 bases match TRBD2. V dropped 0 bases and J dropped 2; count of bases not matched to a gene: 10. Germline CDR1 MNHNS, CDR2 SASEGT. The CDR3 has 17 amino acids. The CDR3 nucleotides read TGTGCCAGCAGTGAAGCGGTGGTGGCTAGCGGAGCCTACGAGCAGTACTTC. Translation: CASSEAVVASGAYEQYF.

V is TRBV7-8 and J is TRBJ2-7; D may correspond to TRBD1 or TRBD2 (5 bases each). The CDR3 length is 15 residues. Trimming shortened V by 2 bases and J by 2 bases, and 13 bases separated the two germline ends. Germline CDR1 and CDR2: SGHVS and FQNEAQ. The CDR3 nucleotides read TGTGCCAGCAGCTTATCCACGGGACGGGCCTACGAGCAGTACTTC. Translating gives CASSLSTGRAYEQYF. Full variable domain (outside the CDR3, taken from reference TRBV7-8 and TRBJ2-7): GAGVSQSPRYKVAKRGQDVALRCDPISGHVSLFWYQQALGQGPEFLTYFQNEAQLDKSGLPSDRFFAERPEGSVSTLKIQRTQQEDSAVYLCASSLSTGRAYEQYFGPGTRLTVT.

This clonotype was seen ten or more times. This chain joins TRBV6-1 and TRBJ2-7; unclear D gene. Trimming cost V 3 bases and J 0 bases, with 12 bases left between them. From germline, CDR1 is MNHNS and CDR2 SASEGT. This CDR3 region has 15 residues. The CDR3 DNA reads TGTGCCAGCAGTGATAAGGTGAAACTCTCCTACGAGCAGTACTTC. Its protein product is CASSDKVKLSYEQYF.

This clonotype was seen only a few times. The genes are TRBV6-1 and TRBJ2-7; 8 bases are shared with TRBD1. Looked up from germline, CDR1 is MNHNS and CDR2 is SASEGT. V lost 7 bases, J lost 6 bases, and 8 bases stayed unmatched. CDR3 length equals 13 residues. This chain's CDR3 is CASMETGAGEQYF. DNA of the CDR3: TGTGCCAGCATGGAGACAGGGGCAGGCGAGCAGTACTTC.

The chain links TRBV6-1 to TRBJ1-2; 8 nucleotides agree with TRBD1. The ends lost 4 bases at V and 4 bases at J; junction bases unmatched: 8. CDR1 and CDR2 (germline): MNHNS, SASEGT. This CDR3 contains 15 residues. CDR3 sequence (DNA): TGTGCCAGCAGTGGACCAGGGGGCGCCAGCTATGGCTACACCTTC. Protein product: CASSGPGGASYGYTF.

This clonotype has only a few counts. The CDR3 is CASSLGALTEAFF. The CDR3 nucleotides are TGTGCCAGCAGTTTGGGGGCTTTGACTGAAGCTTTCTTT. The chain is built from TRBV12-3 or TRBV12-4 and TRBJ1-1, with D possibly matching TRBD1 (6 bases). V was pared by 3 bases and J by 5 bases, with 10 bases between. The CDR3 runs to 13 residues.

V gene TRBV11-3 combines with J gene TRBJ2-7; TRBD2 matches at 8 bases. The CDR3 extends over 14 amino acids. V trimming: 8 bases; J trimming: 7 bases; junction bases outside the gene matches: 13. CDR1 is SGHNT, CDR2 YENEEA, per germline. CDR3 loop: CASGASVPGGEQYF. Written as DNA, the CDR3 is TGTGCCAGCGGGGCTAGCGTTCCGGGGGGGGAGCAGTACTTC.

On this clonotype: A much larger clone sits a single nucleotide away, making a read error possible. CDR3 coding DNA: TGTGCCAGCAGTTTCATAAGTGGCAATCAGCCCCAGCATTTT. Its protein is CASSFISGNQPQHF. The V gene is TRBV5-5, the J gene TRBJ1-5; D remains ambiguous. The CDR3 spans 14 residues. V lost 5 bases and J 2 bases, leaving 11 bases between the germline ends. Germline-derived CDR1 and CDR2 are SGHKS and YYEKEE (reference sequence). Complete variable domain (other parts from reference TRBV5-5 and TRBJ1-5): DAGVTQSPTHLIKTRGQQVTLRCSPISGHKSVSWYQQVLGQGPQFIFQYYEKEERGRGNFPDRFSARQFPNYSSELNVNALLLGDSALYLCASSFISGNQPQHFGDGTRLSIL.

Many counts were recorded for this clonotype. As DNA, the CDR3 is TGTGCCAGCAGCGGCGACAGAACTGAAGCTTTCTTT. Translation gives CASSGDRTEAFF. The rearrangement joins TRBV7-9 to TRBJ1-1, with a weak D call TRBD1 (5 bases). V lost 5 bases and J lost 5, with 9 bases in between. Germline V CDR1 and CDR2: SEHNR, FQNEAQ (reference sequence). This CDR3 has 12 amino acids.

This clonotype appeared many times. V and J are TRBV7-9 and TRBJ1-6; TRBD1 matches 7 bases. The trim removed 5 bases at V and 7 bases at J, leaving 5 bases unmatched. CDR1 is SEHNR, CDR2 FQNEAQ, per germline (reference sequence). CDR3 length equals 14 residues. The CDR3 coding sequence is TGTGCCAGCAGCACTGGGACAGAAAATTCACCCCTCCACTTT. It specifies CASSTGTENSPLHF.

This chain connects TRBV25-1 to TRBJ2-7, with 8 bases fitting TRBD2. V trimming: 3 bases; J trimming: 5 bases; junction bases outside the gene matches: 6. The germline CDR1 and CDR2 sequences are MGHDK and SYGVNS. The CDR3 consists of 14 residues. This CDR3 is CASSDAAGVDEQYF. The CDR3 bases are TGTGCCAGCAGTGATGCAGCGGGAGTGGACGAGCAGTACTTC.

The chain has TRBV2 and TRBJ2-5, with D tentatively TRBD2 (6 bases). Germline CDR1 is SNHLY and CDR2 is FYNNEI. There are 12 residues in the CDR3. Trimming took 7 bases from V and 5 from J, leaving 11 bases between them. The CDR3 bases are TGTGCCAGCACCTTGAGCGGGGAGACCCAGTACTTC. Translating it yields CASTLSGETQYF. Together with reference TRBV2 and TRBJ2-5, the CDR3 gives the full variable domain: EPEVTQTPSHQVTQMGQEVILRCVPISNHLYFYWYRQILGQKVEFLVSFYNNEISEKSEIFDDQFSVERPDGSNFTLKIRSTKLEDSAMYFCASTLSGETQYFGPGTRLLVL.

CDR3 region: CASSRGQGTTYEQYF. The CDR3 nucleotides read TGTGCCAGCAGTCGGGGACAGGGGACAACCTACGAGCAGTACTTC. J is TRBJ2-7 and V is TRBV12-3 or TRBV12-4; 10 positions agree with TRBD1. After removal of 5 bases from V and 2 bases from J, the junction contained 6 bases not matched to a gene. The CDR3 sequence is 15 residues long.

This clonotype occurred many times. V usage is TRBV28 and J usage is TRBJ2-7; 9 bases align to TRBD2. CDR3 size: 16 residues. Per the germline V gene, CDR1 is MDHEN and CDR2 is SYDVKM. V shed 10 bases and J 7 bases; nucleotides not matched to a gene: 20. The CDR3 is CAITSLTGREGLEQYF. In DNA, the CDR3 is TGTGCCATCACGTCCCTGACCGGGCGGGAGGGCCTGGAGCAGTACTTC.

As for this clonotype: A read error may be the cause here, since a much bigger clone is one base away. The CDR3 loop reads CASSLRGRAGELFF. In DNA, the CDR3 is TGTGCCAGCAGCTTACGGGGGCGGGCCGGGGAGCTGTTTTTT. J is TRBJ2-2 and V is TRBV7-2, with D tentatively TRBD1 or TRBD2 (6 bases each). The CDR3 length is 14 residues. Germline-derived CDR1 and CDR2 are SGHTA and FQGNSA. V lost 2 bases and J lost 6, with 10 bases in between.